This T cell receptor (beta chain) was documented in a study of blood T cell repertoires in COVID-19. The repertoire was sequenced with immunoSEQ multiplex PCR; TCRdb's copy has only in-frame clones and lacks some. This table has 100,000 or so clones, around 92% appearing once. The source of this sequence is a woman aged 60-70 years with active COVID-19. Sequenced: peripheral blood.

CDR3 nucleotide sequence: TGTGCCAGCAGTGAAGGGGGAATGGGGGGGAACACTGAAGCTTTCTTT. Protein: CASSEGGMGGNTEAFF. The rearrangement uses TRBV2 and TRBJ1-1; weak D call: TRBD1 (5 bases). This CDR3 has 16 amino acids. CDR1 is SNHLY, CDR2 FYNNEI, per germline. V lost 1 base, J lost 1 base, and 13 bases lay in between.